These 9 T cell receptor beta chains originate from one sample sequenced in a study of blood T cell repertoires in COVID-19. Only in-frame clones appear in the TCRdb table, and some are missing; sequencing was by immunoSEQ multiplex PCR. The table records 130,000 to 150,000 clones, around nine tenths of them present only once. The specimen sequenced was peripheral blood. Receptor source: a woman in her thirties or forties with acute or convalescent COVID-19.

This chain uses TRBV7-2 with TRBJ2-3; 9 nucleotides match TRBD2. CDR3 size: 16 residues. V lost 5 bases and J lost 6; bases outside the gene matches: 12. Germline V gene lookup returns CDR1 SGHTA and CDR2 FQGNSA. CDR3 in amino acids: CASSPVGGGASDTQYF. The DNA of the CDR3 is TGTGCCAGCAGCCCCGTTGGCGGGGGGGCCTCGGATACGCAGTATTTT.

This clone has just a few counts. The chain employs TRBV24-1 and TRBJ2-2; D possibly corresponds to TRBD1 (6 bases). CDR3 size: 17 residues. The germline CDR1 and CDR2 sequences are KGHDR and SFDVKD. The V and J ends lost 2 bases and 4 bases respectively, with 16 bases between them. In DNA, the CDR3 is TGTGCCACCAGTGATTCTTACCAGGGGTTCGGCACCGGGGAGCTGTTTTTT. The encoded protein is CATSDSYQGFGTGELFF.

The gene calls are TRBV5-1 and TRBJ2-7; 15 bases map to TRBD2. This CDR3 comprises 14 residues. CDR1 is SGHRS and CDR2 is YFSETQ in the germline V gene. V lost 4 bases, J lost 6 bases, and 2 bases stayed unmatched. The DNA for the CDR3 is TGCGCCAGCAGCGCGGGACTAGCGGGAGGCGAGCAGTACTTC. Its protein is CASSAGLAGGEQYF.

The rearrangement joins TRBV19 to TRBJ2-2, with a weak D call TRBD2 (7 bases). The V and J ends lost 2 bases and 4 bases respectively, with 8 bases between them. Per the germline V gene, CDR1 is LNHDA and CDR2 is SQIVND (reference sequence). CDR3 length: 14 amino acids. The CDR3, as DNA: TGTGCCAGTAGTATAAGGGGGGGCACCGGGGAGCTGTTTTTT. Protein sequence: CASSIRGGTGELFF.

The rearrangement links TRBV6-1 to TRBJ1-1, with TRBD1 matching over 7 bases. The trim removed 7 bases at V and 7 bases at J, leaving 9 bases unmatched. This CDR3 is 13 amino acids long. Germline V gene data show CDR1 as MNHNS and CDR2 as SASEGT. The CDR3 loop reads CASTPGGRIEAFF. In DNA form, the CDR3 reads TGTGCCAGCACCCCAGGGGGGCGGATTGAAGCTTTCTTT.

The CDR3 spells CASSSNHGVQETQYF. The CDR3 DNA reads as TGCGCCAGCAGCTCAAACCACGGGGTCCAAGAGACCCAGTACTTC. This chain joins TRBV5-1 and TRBJ2-5, with TRBD2 as a possible D gene (5 bases). Trimming removed 3 bases at V and 1 base at J, with 13 bases between. Germline values: CDR1 SGHRS, CDR2 YFSETQ. This CDR3 has 15 amino acids.

CDR3 DNA: TGTGCCAGCAGCTCAGGGGTAGGGCAGCTTGAAGCTTTCTTT. It specifies CASSSGVGQLEAFF. The chain links TRBV27 to TRBJ1-1; possibly TRBD1 for D (6 bases). The V end lost 6 bases, the J end lost 7 bases, and 18 bases lay between the germline ends. Germline values: CDR1 MNHEY, CDR2 SMNVEV (reference sequence). The CDR3 consists of 14 residues.

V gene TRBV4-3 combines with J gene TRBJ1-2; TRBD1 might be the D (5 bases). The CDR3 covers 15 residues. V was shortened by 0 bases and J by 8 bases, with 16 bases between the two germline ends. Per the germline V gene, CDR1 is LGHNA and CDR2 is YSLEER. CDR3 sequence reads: CASSQEQAGLLGYTF. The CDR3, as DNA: TGCGCCAGCAGCCAAGAACAGGCAGGATTATTGGGCTACACCTTC.

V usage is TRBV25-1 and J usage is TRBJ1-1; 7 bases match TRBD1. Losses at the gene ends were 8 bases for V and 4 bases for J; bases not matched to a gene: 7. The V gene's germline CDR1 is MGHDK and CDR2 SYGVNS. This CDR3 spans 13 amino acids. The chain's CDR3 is CASGATGFTEAFF. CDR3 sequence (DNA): TGTGCCAGCGGAGCGACAGGGTTCACTGAAGCTTTCTTT.